The T cell receptor (beta chain) under discussion was sequenced for a study of T-cell reconstitution after alpha-beta-depleted transplantation in children. Whole-study results and caveats: There were some patients whose high TCRbeta diversity at day 60 came from surviving recipient T cells and thymic progenitors. Several hundred graft clones that had expanded were reportedly the source of alpha-beta T cells about two months after transplant. Hyperexpanded clones declined; after one year, newly produced T cells mostly supplied diversity.

V shed 4 bases and J 2 bases; nucleotides not matched to a gene: 10. This CDR3 comprises 18 residues. In germline, CDR1 is SGHVS, CDR2 FQNEAQ. A few counts support this clonotype. Antigen specificity is unknown. The TCRbeta library incorporated unique molecular identifiers. Each CDR3 protein is one row after TCRdb ran MiXCR on the PCR reads. The profile covers approximately 500,000 distinct CDR3 sequences, with approximately 10% appearing a single time and roughly 2.1% taken by the ten largest. The TCR was taken from a child aged 2-15 years with inherited bone marrow failure, due to receive a stem cell transplant. The chain uses TRBV7-8 and TRBJ2-7; 14 bases line up with TRBD2. Sequenced here: PBMCs, sampled before TCRalphabeta/CD19-depleted stem cell transplant. CDR3 sequence reads: CASSSGTSGSLLTYEQYF. In nucleotides, the CDR3 is TGTGCCAGCAGCTCAGGGACTAGCGGGAGCCTCCTAACCTACGAGCAGTACTTC.